This TCR beta chain was documented in a study of spatial heterogeneity in lung cancer (dated by TCRdb to about 2019). About the full investigation: Beta-chain transcripts were consistently detected in greater numbers than alpha-chain transcripts, which likely reflected higher beta-chain transcript abundance. In the raw uncorrected reads, each unique combination of TCR and UMI appeared more than ten times on average. The study quantitatively compared TCR alpha and beta repertoires across multiple tumor regions, matched nontumor lung and blood in non-small cell lung cancer. Nonsynonymous mutation counts, determined by whole-exome sequencing of tumor tissue, were related to features of the TCR repertoire. Both alpha and beta chains were TCR-sequenced in around 220 tumor regions, about 69 matched nontumor lung samples and 55 to 60 PBMC samples obtained at surgery.

This clonotype came up many times. Its recognized antigen is unknown. No quality values exist for individual bases; no much larger clone is one base distant. The sample's time point label, in plain terms: sample taken at primary tumor resection. Without any cell sorting, TCR sequencing was performed on whole RNA extracted either from tumor and nontumor lung tissue or from cryopreserved PBMC samples. The donors were about 65 patients from the lung TRACERx cohort who had early-stage, untreated non-small cell lung cancer. Patients were selected for TCR sequencing only if sufficient RNA was available from at least two tumor regions. Libraries came from 5' RACE. The sample was run on a NextSeq 500. In the TCR library protocol, a unique molecular identifier was attached to each TCR cDNA molecule so that PCR and sequencing errors could be corrected. As for the authors' bioinformatics: TCR identification, UMI-based error correction and CDR3 extraction were performed with Decombinator tools. Expanded TCRs were defined as those above a frequency of 2 per 1,000, corresponding to the top 1% of the tumor frequency distribution. Rényi diversity was computed with the R vegan package after subsampling each repertoire 100 times to 5,000 TCRs. CDR3 similarity networks were built from amino acid triplet string-kernel similarity, with CDR3s being connected when pairwise similarity was above 0.82. The public reads were reprocessed in TCRdb via fastp at Q25 and MiXCR, keeping in-frame beta chains. Every entry covers one CDR3 protein and lists the most common genes and DNA from its rows. Here the V and J calls rest on TCRdb's processing, not on the authors' analysis. The sample includes 24,000 or so distinct CDR3 sequences, with approximately 3% observed a single time. In total, the top ten clones hold 25% to 30% of the sample.

Overall study outcomes, separate from this receptor: Ubiquitous expanded tumor TCRs showed up in blood more often at tumor resection than at routine follow-up. Confirming at a functional level the hypothesis that regional TCRs recognize regional mutations was considered to require additional single-cell paired TCR alpha and beta sequencing.

This clonotype was sampled from a female donor with early-stage non-small cell lung cancer. The source material was PBMCs, sampled at surgery.

The CDR3 amino acid sequence is: CASSGPEAFF. The DNA sequence is given as TGTGCCAGCAGCGGTCCTGAAGCTTTCTTT. The chain uses TRBV5-6 and TRBJ1-1; the D segment cannot be called with confidence. In the germline V gene, CDR1 corresponds to SGHDT and CDR2 to YYEEEE. The CDR3 goes from the cysteine to the phenylalanine over 10 residues. Only CDR3 DNA remains: 30 bases, in frame from the first base. Trimming removed 4 bases from V and 6 bases from J, leaving 4 bases between the germline ends.